These T cell receptor beta chains were read from a single sample in a study of Tregs in tolerant kidney transplant recipients. TCRdb's copy holds only in-frame clones and misses some; the assay was immunoSEQ multiplex PCR. This table holds roughly 54,000 clones, around nine tenths found once. The specimen was CD8+ T cells from blood (PBMCs), collected 12 months after the transplant. The receptor source for this set is a human patient who received a combined kidney and bone marrow transplant. Some T cells may be supplied by the graft donor. CDR3s leave out the opening cysteine and the closing phenylalanine or tryptophan. Clone size appears in some rows only: once, few, many, or a class for an expanded clone.

j_gene: TRBJ2-5; abundance: .; v_gene: TRBV14; CDR3aa: ASSQVSVETQY
j_gene: TRBJ1-5; abundance: .; v_gene: TRBV5-8; CDR3aa: ASSQQGFSNQPQH
j_gene: TRBJ2-4; abundance: .; v_gene: TRBV9; CDR3aa: ASSVDGGRGNIQY
j_gene: TRBJ1-3; abundance: .; v_gene: TRBV7-3; CDR3aa: ASSAGGSGNTIY
j_gene: TRBJ2-2; abundance: few; v_gene: TRBV7-4; CDR3aa: ASSLAIEAGELF
j_gene: TRBJ1-2; abundance: once; v_gene: TRBV15; CDR3aa: ATSREGQTYGYT
j_gene: TRBJ1-5; abundance: once; v_gene: TRBV29-1; CDR3aa: SVEDRDVLSNQPQH
j_gene: TRBJ1-6; abundance: .; v_gene: TRBV7-2; CDR3aa: ASRGPGHTNSPLH
j_gene: .; abundance: .; v_gene: TRBV7-6; CDR3aa: ASSPGTDTYEQY
j_gene: TRBJ2-1; abundance: once; v_gene: TRBV27; CDR3aa: ASSPSGRSSYNEQF
j_gene: TRBJ2-7; abundance: once; v_gene: TRBV27; CDR3aa: ASSLTGLGPYEQY
j_gene: TRBJ2-3; abundance: .; v_gene: TRBV18; CDR3aa: ASSPTGTTTPGDTQY
j_gene: TRBJ1-3; abundance: .; v_gene: TRBV7-9; CDR3aa: ASSSGLGQGAGNTIY
j_gene: TRBJ1-5; abundance: .; v_gene: TRBV6-1; CDR3aa: ASSEAGETQPQH
j_gene: TRBJ1-2; abundance: .; v_gene: TRBV6-1; CDR3aa: ASSEALTGAYGYT
j_gene: TRBJ2-3; abundance: .; v_gene: TRBV4-3; CDR3aa: ASSPDREREDTDTQY
j_gene: TRBJ1-6; abundance: .; v_gene: TRBV4-3; CDR3aa: ASSPGPGHHGSPLH
j_gene: TRBJ1-5; abundance: .; v_gene: TRBV6-1; CDR3aa: ASSARHTLGNQPQH
j_gene: TRBJ1-6; abundance: .; v_gene: TRBV10-1; CDR3aa: ASNTYRGADSPLH
j_gene: TRBJ1-2; abundance: few; v_gene: TRBV30; CDR3aa: AWRGTGGDYGYT
j_gene: TRBJ2-1; abundance: .; v_gene: TRBV28; CDR3aa: ASRETGSNNEQF
j_gene: TRBJ1-5; abundance: .; v_gene: TRBV11-2; CDR3aa: ASSLGAESNQPQH
j_gene: TRBJ2-2; abundance: few; v_gene: TRBV9; CDR3aa: ASSVGSGGTGELF
j_gene: TRBJ2-7; abundance: .; v_gene: TRBV7-6; CDR3aa: ASSLPPNEQY
j_gene: TRBJ1-6; abundance: .; v_gene: TRBV4-3; CDR3aa: ASSQGGTEVHNSPLH
j_gene: TRBJ2-2; abundance: .; v_gene: TRBV7-8; CDR3aa: ASSPGLAGVGTGELF
j_gene: TRBJ1-3; abundance: .; v_gene: TRBV4-2; CDR3aa: ASSPDSLTGNTIY
j_gene: TRBJ2-3; abundance: .; v_gene: TRBV5-1; CDR3aa: ASSLLGGSSDTQY
j_gene: TRBJ2-1; abundance: .; v_gene: TRBV19; CDR3aa: ASSITSGGFRNEQF
j_gene: TRBJ2-3; abundance: .; v_gene: TRBV9; CDR3aa: ASSGSGTTDTQY
j_gene: TRBJ2-7; abundance: .; v_gene: TRBV7-6; CDR3aa: ASSPHTSGISYEQY
j_gene: TRBJ1-1; abundance: .; v_gene: TRBV19; CDR3aa: ASSIIGSNTEAF
j_gene: TRBJ2-3; abundance: .; v_gene: TRBV28; CDR3aa: ASSRLAGEGNTQY
j_gene: TRBJ2-5; abundance: .; v_gene: TRBV11-3; CDR3aa: ASSLRGRRETQY
j_gene: TRBJ2-7; abundance: .; v_gene: TRBV7-9; CDR3aa: ASSPRDKYEQY
j_gene: TRBJ2-7; abundance: few; v_gene: TRBV6-1; CDR3aa: ASSEGDSSYEQY
j_gene: TRBJ1-1; abundance: .; v_gene: TRBV5-4; CDR3aa: ASRRVPNTEAF
j_gene: TRBJ2-3; abundance: .; v_gene: TRBV27; CDR3aa: ASWQGSDTQY
j_gene: TRBJ2-7; abundance: once; v_gene: TRBV11-2; CDR3aa: ASSNQGGYYEQY
j_gene: TRBJ2-1; abundance: .; v_gene: TRBV6-5; CDR3aa: ASSYGQSAYNEQF
j_gene: TRBJ1-5; abundance: .; v_gene: TRBV7-2; CDR3aa: ASSHLGGWGEGYQPQH
j_gene: TRBJ2-1; abundance: .; v_gene: TRBV7-9; CDR3aa: ASSYGQVYNEQF
j_gene: TRBJ2-2; abundance: .; v_gene: TRBV2; CDR3aa: ASSGSPGAGELF
j_gene: TRBJ1-5; abundance: .; v_gene: TRBV4-1; CDR3aa: ASSPTGVSNQPQH
j_gene: TRBJ1-5; abundance: .; v_gene: TRBV6-1; CDR3aa: ASSEGAVSNQPQH
j_gene: TRBJ2-7; abundance: .; v_gene: TRBV7-9; CDR3aa: ASSLESSYEQY
j_gene: TRBJ2-1; abundance: .; v_gene: TRBV7-6; CDR3aa: ASSLGVGNEQF
j_gene: TRBJ2-7; abundance: .; v_gene: TRBV5-1; CDR3aa: ASSLPSGGSNYEQY
j_gene: TRBJ2-1; abundance: .; v_gene: TRBV13; CDR3aa: ASSSKSGGAWNEQF